Presented here are 3 T cell receptor beta chains from one specimen sequenced in a study of radiotherapy plus CTLA-4 blockade in lung cancer. Profiling relied on immunoSEQ multiplex PCR, and the TCRdb table lists in-frame clones only, not all of them. The sample has over 60,000 clones, around 87% seen once. The sample was peripheral blood, taken from a patient treated with radiotherapy plus ipilimumab. These receptors were taken from a human donor with non-small cell lung cancer that progressed on radiotherapy plus ipilimumab.

The CDR3 spells CASSLMGNEQFF. The DNA for the CDR3 is TGTGCCAGCAGTTTAATGGGGAACGAGCAGTTCTTC. J is TRBJ2-1 and V is TRBV28; the D is unclear. This CDR3 has 12 residues. Germline V gene data show CDR1 as MDHEN and CDR2 as SYDVKM. V shed 2 bases and J shed 10 bases, with 9 bases lying between them. The full variable domain, completed using reference TRBV28 and TRBJ2-1, is DVKVTQSSRYLVKRTGEKVFLECVQDMDHENMFWYRQDPGLGLRLIYFSYDVKMKEKGDIPEGYSVSREKKERFSLILESASTNQTSMYLCASSLMGNEQFFGPGTRLTVL.

This rearrangement joins TRBV7-8 to TRBJ1-2; 11 bases align to TRBD1. Trimming at V came to 2 bases and at J to 5 bases, leaving 4 bases not matched to a gene. The CDR3 consists of 15 residues. Germline V gene lookup returns CDR1 SGHVS and CDR2 FQNEAQ. The CDR3 nucleotides are TGTGCCAGCAGCTTAAGCGGACAGGGGGCGTATGGCTACACCTTC. Protein product: CASSLSGQGAYGYTF.

V gene TRBV7-2 combines with J gene TRBJ2-7, with D perhaps matching TRBD2 (6 bases). This CDR3 spans 15 amino acids. Germline CDR1 is SGHTA and CDR2 is FQGNSA. Trimming took 1 base from V and 1 from J, leaving 11 bases between them. The CDR3 protein is CASSLDGSQSYEQYV. CDR3 sequence (DNA): TGTGCCAGCAGCTTAGACGGGAGTCAGTCCTACGAGCAGTACGTC.